This TCR beta chain was found in a study of blood T cell repertoires in COVID-19. Background on the study: Acute and convalescent COVID-19 specimens originated in the United States, Italy and Spain.

Study processing details: It was from reference gene primer amplification that nucleated cell counts were estimated. Only in-frame clones appear in the TCRdb table, and some are missing; sequencing was by immunoSEQ multiplex PCR. Clonal size and the V and J genes are those of that table, whereas D and trimming came from the DNA. The sample consists of about 60,000 clones, less than 85% of them appearing once. Turning to this clone: This sample also contains other DNA sequences that code for the same CDR3.

The V end was cut by 2 bases, the J end by 4 bases, with 5 bases between. Germline assignment: CDR1 MNHEY and CDR2 SVGAGI. The CDR3 is made up of 13 amino acids. The clonotype comes from a man aged 55 to 70 with acute or convalescent COVID-19. The V and J genes are TRBV6-5 and TRBJ2-2; D is unclear. The sequencing sample was made of peripheral blood. The CDR3 DNA reads as TGTGCCAGCAGTTACGGCCCCACCGGGGAGCTGTTTTTT. This sequence encodes CASSYGPTGELFF.